The rows below give T cell receptor beta chains drawn from one sample of a study of control samples from healthy donors and cancer patients. Profiled with immunoSEQ multiplex PCR; TCRdb holds only in-frame clones, not every one. The table records around 94,000 clones, just over 90% of them present only once. Sequencing was carried out using blood. The receptors come from a young woman in good health. Each CDR3 is given with its conserved first and last residue. A D gene is named only where the DNA matches it firmly. Clone size is given for some rows only: seen once, a few or many times, or a class if the clone is expanded.

TRBV7-9	TRBJ2-2	-	TRBD2	CASSLDFSGATGELFF	TGTGCCAGCAGCTTAGATTTTAGCGGGGCAACCGGGGAGCTGTTTTTT
TRBV10-3	TRBJ1-1	-	-	CAITRHSNEQAFF	TGTGCCATCACCCGACACTCTAACGAACAAGCTTTCTTT
TRBV11-2	TRBJ2-3	-	-	CASSSYRDMRPDTQYF	TGTGCCAGCAGCTCGTACCGGGACATGAGGCCAGATACGCAGTATTTT
TRBV19	TRBJ2-1	-	TRBD2	CASIGPSGRALRVYYNEQFF	TGTGCCAGTATTGGGCCTAGCGGGAGGGCTCTAAGGGTGTATTACAATGAGCAGTTCTTC
TRBV12-5	TRBJ2-5	-	TRBD1	CASGLATGQGPETQYF	TGTGCTAGTGGTTTGGCGACGGGACAGGGTCCGGAGACCCAGTACTTC
TRBV9	TRBJ1-2	-	-	CASSEQGNYGYTF	TGTGCCAGCAGCGAACAGGGAAACTATGGCTACACCTTC
TRBV2	TRBJ1-5	-	TRBD1	CASRGDRDSNQPQHF	TGTGCCAGCAGGGGGGACAGGGACAGCAATCAGCCCCAGCATTTT
TRBV18	TRBJ1-5	-	TRBD1	CASSHDRARNQPQHF	TGTGCCAGCTCACACGACAGGGCTCGCAATCAGCCCCAGCATTTT
TRBV6-5	TRBJ2-3	-	-	CASSYSPGADTQYF	TGTGCCAGCAGTTACTCACCGGGGGCGGATACGCAGTATTTT
TRBV11-3	TRBJ2-7	-	-	CASRNSYEQYF	TGTGCCAGCAGGAACAGCTACGAGCAGTACTTC
TRBV10-3	TRBJ2-1	-	TRBD1	CAISWKGQGVGEQFF	TGTGCCATCAGCTGGAAGGGACAGGGGGTGGGTGAGCAGTTCTTC
TRBV19	TRBJ2-7	-	-	CASSPTGTLGTYEQYF	TGTGCCAGTAGTCCGACCGGGACCCTTGGAACCTACGAGCAGTACTTC
TRBV11-2	TRBJ1-2	-	-	CASSLEGSGYGYTF	TGTGCCAGCAGCTTAGAGGGGTCTGGCTATGGCTACACCTTC
TRBV29-1	TRBJ1-5	-	TRBD1	CSAKGTGGQPQHF	TGCAGCGCCAAGGGGACAGGAGGTCAGCCCCAGCATTTT
TRBV5-4	TRBJ1-6	-	-	CASSTGPGNNSPLHF	TGTGCCAGCAGCACGGGACCAGGGAATAATTCACCCCTCCACTTT
TRBV2	TRBJ2-2	-	-	CASSERAPGELFF	TGTGCCAGCAGTGAGAGGGCACCCGGGGAGCTGTTTTTT
TRBV6-5	TRBJ2-7	once	TRBD2	CASSYSRGGHYEQYF	TGTGCCAGCAGTTACTCGCGCGGGGGGCATTACGAGCAGTACTTC
TRBV11-2	TRBJ1-1	-	-	CASTLGGGEAFF	TGTGCCAGCACCCTGGGGGGGGGCGAAGCTTTCTTT
TRBV5-6	TRBJ2-5	once	TRBD2	CASSPFSGRARRETQYF	TGTGCCAGCAGTCCCTTTAGCGGGAGGGCCAGGAGAGAGACCCAGTACTTC
TRBV6-5	TRBJ1-4	-	-	CASSYGGAANEKLFF	TGTGCCAGCAGTTACGGGGGGGCAGCTAATGAAAAACTGTTTTTT
TRBV3-1/TRBV3-2	TRBJ2-1	-	TRBD2	CASSQVSGVANEQFF	TGTGCCAGCAGCCAAGTAAGCGGGGTCGCCAATGAGCAGTTCTTC
TRBV6-6	TRBJ1-1	-	-	CASKQQANTEAFF	TGTGCCAGCAAGCAGCAGGCGAACACTGAAGCTTTCTTT
TRBV30	TRBJ1-3	once	-	CAWSPTGRSGNTIYF	TGTGCCTGGAGTCCTACAGGACGCTCTGGAAACACCATATATTTT
TRBV4-3	TRBJ2-7	once	-	CASSQDTGLLLGEQYF	TGCGCCAGCAGCCAAGACACAGGCCTTCTGCTGGGGGAGCAGTACTTC
TRBV2	TRBJ2-7	few	-	CARKRGGEQYF	TGTGCCCGGAAACGAGGTGGCGAGCAGTACTTC
TRBV4-1	TRBJ2-3	-	-	CASSQGEGSTDTQYF	TGCGCCAGCAGCCAAGGGGAAGGGAGCACAGATACGCAGTATTTT
TRBV4-1	TRBJ2-3	-	TRBD1	CASSRATGSADTQYF	TGCGCCAGCAGCCGCGCGACAGGGTCGGCAGATACGCAGTATTTT
TRBV9	TRBJ2-4	-	-	CASSVSGSKNIQYF	TGTGCCAGCAGCGTGTCAGGGAGCAAAAACATTCAGTACTTC
TRBV7-2	TRBJ2-1	-	-	CASSLAMGSYNEQFF	TGTGCCAGCAGCTTAGCAATGGGCTCCTACAATGAGCAGTTCTTC
TRBV3-1/TRBV3-2	TRBJ2-5	once	-	CASSVAAGQYQETQYF	TGTGCCAGCAGCGTAGCCGCGGGACAGTACCAAGAGACCCAGTACTTC
TRBV12-3/TRBV12-4	TRBJ1-5	-	-	CASSLLGWQPQHF	TGTGCCAGCAGTTTATTGGGGTGGCAGCCCCAGCATTTT
TRBV11-3	TRBJ2-1	-	-	CASSPRTAINFNEQFF	TGTGCCAGCAGCCCGAGGACAGCTATTAATTTCAATGAGCAGTTCTTC
TRBV28	TRBJ1-1	once	TRBD1	CASSPLDREDTEAFF	TGTGCCAGCAGTCCGCTGGACAGGGAGGATACTGAAGCTTTCTTT
TRBV19	TRBJ2-5	-	-	CASSLGGEQETQYF	TGTGCCAGTAGTCTTGGCGGGGAACAAGAGACCCAGTACTTC
TRBV12-3/TRBV12-4	TRBJ1-2	-	-	CASSPQGSYGYTF	TGTGCCAGCAGTCCACAGGGATCCTATGGCTACACCTTC
TRBV3-1/TRBV3-2	TRBJ2-3	-	TRBD2	CASSQGWDEIGRGGQDTQYF	TGTGCCAGCAGCCAAGGTTGGGATGAAATTGGGCGGGGGGGCCAGGATACGCAGTATTTT
TRBV6-5	TRBJ1-5	-	-	CASSYSRSRRVQPQHF	TGTGCCAGCAGTTACTCCAGATCTCGACGGGTTCAGCCCCAGCATTTT
TRBV11-3	TRBJ2-7	-	-	CASSWGRGPSYEQYF	TGTGCCAGCAGCTGGGGACGCGGCCCCTCCTACGAGCAGTACTTC
TRBV11-1	TRBJ1-1	-	-	CASSSVNTEAFF	TGTGCCAGCAGCTCGGTGAACACTGAAGCTTTCTTT
TRBV6-1	TRBJ2-7	-	TRBD2	CASSETSGGSYEQYF	TGTGCCAGCAGTGAAACTAGCGGGGGGTCCTACGAGCAGTACTTC
TRBV11-1	TRBJ2-3	-	-	CATTKGGVPDTQYF	TGTGCCACCACCAAGGGAGGAGTGCCAGATACGCAGTATTTT
TRBV5-1	TRBJ1-1	-	-	CASSLGWGAVNTEAFF	TGCGCCAGCAGCTTGGGTTGGGGGGCCGTGAACACTGAAGCTTTCTTT
TRBV6-5	TRBJ2-1	once	TRBD2	CASSYASGYNEQFF	TGTGCCAGCAGTTACGCTAGCGGCTACAATGAGCAGTTCTTC
TRBV19	TRBJ2-4	-	-	CASTFATGLAKNIQYF	TGTGCCAGTACCTTCGCGACAGGACTAGCCAAAAACATTCAGTACTTC
TRBV28	TRBJ2-7	-	-	CASSSRGAGQGEQYF	TGTGCCAGCAGCTCCAGGGGCGCGGGCCAAGGCGAGCAGTACTTC
TRBV2	TRBJ1-6	-	-	CASSPDRPFNSPLHF	TGTGCCAGCAGTCCCGACAGGCCCTTTAATTCACCCCTCCACTTT